A selection of T cell receptor beta chains follows, all from one sample in a study of T cells in Graves' hyperthyroidism and ophthalmopathy. TCRdb re-called the multiplex PCR reads through MiXCR, storing one row per CDR3 protein. The data contain fewer than 700,000 distinct CDR3 sequences, 15% to 20% of them singletons. Sequences were obtained from blood. These receptors were taken from a woman younger than 45 with Graves' hyperthyroidism. Each CDR3 is given with its conserved first and last residue. Each record gives: D gene, V gene, clone size, J gene, CDR3 protein, CDR3 DNA. D genes are given only for firm matches. A row's size may be missing; if present it is once, few, many or a size class.

TRBD2,TRBV5-1,.,TRBJ2-1,CASSVDGGGPGEQFF,TGCGCCAGCAGCGTGGATGGGGGAGGGCCGGGTGAGCAGTTCTTC
.,TRBV7-2,.,TRBJ1-5,CASSLVIFTGHQPQHF,TGTGCCAGCAGCTTAGTAATATTTACAGGGCATCAGCCCCAGCATTTT
TRBD1,TRBV6-1,.,TRBJ1-2,CASSLDREGYGYTF,TGTGCCAGCAGCTTGGACAGGGAGGGATATGGCTACACCTTC
.,TRBV7-6,many,TRBJ2-7,CASSFDRTYEQYF,TGTGCCAGCAGCTTTGACAGAACCTACGAGCAGTACTTC
.,TRBV7-9,few,TRBJ1-1,CASSIPTGEAFF,TGTGCCAGCAGCATTCCGACAGGAGAAGCTTTCTTT
.,TRBV28,many,TRBJ2-7,CASSFGGRSYEQYF,TGTGCCAGCAGTTTCGGGGGGCGCAGCTACGAGCAGTACTTC
TRBD2,TRBV6-1,few,TRBJ2-7,CASSPVAGEQSYEQYF,TGTGCCAGCAGTCCGGTGGCGGGGGAGCAATCCTACGAGCAGTACTTC
.,TRBV19,few,TRBJ1-1,CATSSSGVEAFF,TGTGCCACCTCGTCGTCAGGGGTTGAAGCTTTCTTT
TRBD1,TRBV19,.,TRBJ2-5,CATRDRGRQETQYF,TGTGCCACCCGTGACAGGGGGCGACAAGAGACCCAGTACTTC
.,TRBV11-1,once,TRBJ1-1,CASFPRHREMNTEAFF,TGTGCCAGCTTCCCCAGACATCGGGAAATGAACACTGAAGCTTTCTTT
TRBD2,TRBV7-9,.,TRBJ2-5,CASSSLAGVQETQYF,TGTGCCAGCAGCTCGCTAGCGGGGGTCCAAGAGACCCAGTACTTC
.,TRBV11-3,few,TRBJ2-3,CASSPFADTQYF,TGTGCCAGCAGTCCCTTCGCTGATACGCAGTATTTT
.,TRBV7-8,many,TRBJ2-1,CASSLWAISGNNEQFF,TGTGCCAGCAGCTTATGGGCGATTAGCGGAAACAATGAGCAGTTCTTC
TRBD2,TRBV7-8,few,TRBJ2-7,CASSILAGGGEQYF,TGTGCCAGCAGCATATTAGCGGGAGGTGGCGAGCAGTACTTC
TRBD2,TRBV2,.,TRBJ2-1,CASSTGLAVSYNEQFF,TGTGCCAGCAGCACGGGACTAGCGGTCTCCTACAATGAGCAGTTCTTC
.,TRBV27,many,TRBJ1-5,CASTPSAQYSNQPQHF,TGTGCCAGCACTCCCTCGGCGCAATATAGCAATCAGCCCCAGCATTTT
TRBD1,TRBV20-1,many,TRBJ2-7,CSARDRTGGSYEQYF,TGCAGTGCTAGAGATAGGACAGGGGGTTCCTACGAGCAGTACTTC
.,TRBV7-2,many,TRBJ2-7,CASSLDPPFEQYF,TGTGCCAGCAGCTTAGATCCTCCTTTCGAGCAGTACTTC
TRBD2,TRBV11-2,.,TRBJ2-5,CASSLEAGLAGVTQYF,TGTGCCAGCAGCTTAGAGGCCGGACTAGCGGGGGTGACCCAGTACTTC
.,TRBV5-8,few,TRBJ2-1,CASSLTTPGEQFF,TGTGCCAGCAGCTTGACTACCCCCGGTGAGCAGTTCTTC
TRBD2,TRBV5-8,once,TRBJ2-1,CASSAGTSGRQPYNEQFF,TGTGCCAGCTCAGCCGGGACTAGCGGGAGACAACCCTACAATGAGCAGTTCTTC
.,TRBV27,many,TRBJ2-5,CASGVETQYF,TGTGCCAGCGGCGTAGAGACCCAGTACTTC
.,TRBV18,.,TRBJ2-1,CASSPRQGPGDEQFF,TGTGCCAGCTCACCCCGGCAGGGGCCGGGGGATGAGCAGTTCTTC
.,TRBV9,many,TRBJ2-7,CASSVGAGGYEQYF,TGTGCCAGCAGCGTAGGGGCCGGTGGGTACGAGCAGTACTTC
.,TRBV6-1,.,TRBJ2-1,CASSELNRPANEQFF,TGTGCCAGCAGTGAACTTAACAGACCGGCCAATGAGCAGTTCTTC
.,TRBV20-1,few,TRBJ2-2,CSADGDTGELFF,TGCAGTGCTGATGGGGACACCGGGGAGCTGTTTTTT
.,TRBV2,.,TRBJ2-3,CASRTDWESADTQYF,TGTGCCAGCAGAACCGACTGGGAAAGTGCAGATACGCAGTATTTT
.,TRBV5-6,many,TRBJ1-1,CASSPRVTYTNTEAFF,TGTGCCAGCAGCCCTAGGGTAACCTATACGAACACTGAAGCTTTCTTT
.,TRBV20-1,few,TRBJ1-1,CSARDLEGLGLEAFF,TGCAGTGCTAGAGATTTGGAAGGCCTCGGCTTGGAAGCTTTCTTT
.,TRBV28,many,TRBJ2-1,CATYKTGYNEQFF,TGTGCCACCTATAAGACAGGCTACAATGAGCAGTTCTTC
TRBD2,TRBV20-1,few,TRBJ2-2,CSAYGRESTGELFF,TGCAGTGCTTATGGGAGGGAGAGCACCGGGGAGCTGTTTTTT
TRBD2,TRBV19,few,TRBJ2-7,CATSSGSHYEQYF,TGTGCCACCTCTAGCGGGAGTCATTACGAGCAGTACTTC
TRBD2,TRBV4-3,few,TRBJ2-1,CASSLGLAGNNNEQFF,TGCGCCAGCAGCCTGGGACTAGCGGGAAATAACAATGAGCAGTTCTTC
TRBD1,TRBV4-1,few,TRBJ2-7,CASSQDRGLSSYEQYF,TGCGCCAGCAGCCAAGACAGGGGGCTGAGCTCCTACGAGCAGTACTTC
.,TRBV6-1,many,TRBJ2-7,CATGRYEQYF,TGTGCCACAGGGCGATACGAGCAGTACTTC
TRBD2,TRBV13,.,TRBJ2-1,CASSPTTSGSNEQFF,TGTGCCAGCAGCCCCACGACTAGCGGGAGCAATGAGCAGTTCTTC
.,TRBV4-2,few,TRBJ1-3,CASSQDPHSSGNTIYF,TGTGCCAGCAGCCAAGATCCTCACAGCTCTGGAAACACCATATATTTT
.,TRBV6-1,few,TRBJ2-4,CASSRGSAKNIQYF,TGTGCCAGCAGCAGGGGTTCGGCCAAAAACATTCAGTACTTC
.,TRBV29-1,many,TRBJ2-7,CSVEGRDTYEQYF,TGCAGCGTTGAGGGGAGAGACACTTACGAGCAGTACTTC
.,TRBV5-6,.,TRBJ2-4,CASSFIRGKNIQYF,TGTGCCAGCAGCTTCATACGAGGTAAAAACATTCAGTACTTC
.,TRBV7-2,.,TRBJ2-2,CASSLHENTGELFF,TGTGCCAGCAGCTTACACGAGAACACCGGGGAGCTGTTTTTT
TRBD1,TRBV28,many,TRBJ1-1,CASSSRDRVYTEAFF,TGTGCCAGCAGTTCACGGGACAGGGTTTACACTGAAGCTTTCTTT
TRBD2,TRBV7-2,many,TRBJ2-3,CASSSIAGVGTDTQYF,TGTGCCAGCAGCTCAATAGCGGGAGTTGGCACAGATACGCAGTATTTT
.,TRBV15,many,TRBJ2-1,CATSSPPDNEQFF,TGTGCCACCAGCAGCCCTCCTGACAATGAGCAGTTCTTC
TRBD1,TRBV6-1,many,TRBJ2-7,CASSEAGTGAYEQYF,TGTGCCAGCAGTGAAGCCGGGACAGGGGCCTACGAGCAGTACTTC
.,TRBV2,few,TRBJ1-2,CASSEGGLSYGYTF,TGTGCCAGCAGTGAAGGAGGGCTGAGCTATGGCTACACCTTC
.,TRBV7-9,.,TRBJ2-5,CASSRQWGAGETQYF,TGTGCCAGCAGCCGTCAGTGGGGGGCCGGGGAGACCCAGTACTTC
.,TRBV2,many,TRBJ1-3,CASSDRRVLSGNTIYF,TGTGCCAGCAGTGACCGCCGGGTTTTATCTGGAAACACCATATATTTT
.,TRBV6-1,many,TRBJ1-4,CASSEASWRINEKLFF,TGTGCCAGCAGTGAAGCGAGCTGGCGGATTAATGAAAAACTGTTTTTT
.,TRBV19,.,TRBJ2-1,CASSISSTEEFF,TGTGCCAGTAGTATCTCCTCTACGGAGGAGTTCTTC
.,TRBV27,.,TRBJ2-5,CDSRPHSNQETQCF,TGTGACAGCAGACCTCATTCTAACCAAGAGACCCAGTGCTTC
TRBD2,TRBV19,few,TRBJ2-7,CASSISRLAGLYEQYF,TGTGCCAGTAGTATAAGTAGGCTAGCGGGACTCTACGAGCAGTACTTC
TRBD1,TRBV7-8,.,TRBJ1-1,CASSLGVTGGQAFF,TGTGCCAGCAGCTTAGGAGTGACAGGGGGGCAAGCTTTCTTT
TRBD2,TRBV15,once,TRBJ2-2,CATSLRLAANTGELFF,TGTGCCACCAGCTTACGACTAGCGGCGAACACCGGGGAGCTGTTTTTT
TRBD1,TRBV2,.,TRBJ2-3,CASSPYFPGQGRDTQYF,TGTGCCAGCAGTCCTTACTTCCCGGGACAGGGGCGAGATACGCAGTATTTT